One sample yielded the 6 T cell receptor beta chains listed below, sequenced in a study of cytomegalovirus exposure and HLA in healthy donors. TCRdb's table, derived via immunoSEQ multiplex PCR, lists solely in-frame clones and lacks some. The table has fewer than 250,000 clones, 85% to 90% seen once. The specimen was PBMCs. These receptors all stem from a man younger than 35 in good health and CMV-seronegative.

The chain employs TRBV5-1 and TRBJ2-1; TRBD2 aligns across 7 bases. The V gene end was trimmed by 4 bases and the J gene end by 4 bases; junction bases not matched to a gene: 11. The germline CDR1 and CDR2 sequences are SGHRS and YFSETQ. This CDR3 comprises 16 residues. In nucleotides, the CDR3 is TGCGCCAGCAGCCCCGTGGGGGACTACCCATACAATGAGCAGTTCTTC. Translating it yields CASSPVGDYPYNEQFF.

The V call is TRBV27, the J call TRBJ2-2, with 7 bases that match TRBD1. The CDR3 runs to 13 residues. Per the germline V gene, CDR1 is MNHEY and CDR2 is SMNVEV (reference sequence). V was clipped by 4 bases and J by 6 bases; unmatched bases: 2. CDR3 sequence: CASSWDSPGELFF. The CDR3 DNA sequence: TGTGCCAGCAGTTGGGACAGTCCCGGGGAGCTGTTTTTT.

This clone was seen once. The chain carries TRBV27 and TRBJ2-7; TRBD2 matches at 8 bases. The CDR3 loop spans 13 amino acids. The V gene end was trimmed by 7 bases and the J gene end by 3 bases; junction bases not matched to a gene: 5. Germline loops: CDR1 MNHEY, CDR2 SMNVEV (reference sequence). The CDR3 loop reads CASIGSGGYEQYF. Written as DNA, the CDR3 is TGTGCCAGCATAGGGAGCGGGGGCTACGAGCAGTACTTC.

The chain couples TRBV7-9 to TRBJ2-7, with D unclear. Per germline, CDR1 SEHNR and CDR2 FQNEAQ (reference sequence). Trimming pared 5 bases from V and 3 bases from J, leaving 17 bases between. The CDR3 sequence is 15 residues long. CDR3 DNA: TGTGCCAGCAGCGTGACTTACCAAAAGGACTACGAGCAGTACTTC. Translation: CASSVTYQKDYEQYF. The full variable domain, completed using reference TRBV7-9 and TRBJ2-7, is DTGVSQNPRHKITKRGQNVTFRCDPISEHNRLYWYRQTLGQGPEFLTYFQNEAQLEKSRLLSDRFSAERPKGSFSTLEIQRTEQGDSAMYLCASSVTYQKDYEQYFGPGTRLTVT.

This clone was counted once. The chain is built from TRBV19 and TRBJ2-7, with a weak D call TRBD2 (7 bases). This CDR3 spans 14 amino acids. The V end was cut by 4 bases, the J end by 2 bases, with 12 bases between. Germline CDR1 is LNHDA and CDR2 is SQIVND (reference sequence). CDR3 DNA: TGTGCCAGTAGTAGGGCGGGGGCTACCTACGAGCAGTACTTC. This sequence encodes CASSRAGATYEQYF.

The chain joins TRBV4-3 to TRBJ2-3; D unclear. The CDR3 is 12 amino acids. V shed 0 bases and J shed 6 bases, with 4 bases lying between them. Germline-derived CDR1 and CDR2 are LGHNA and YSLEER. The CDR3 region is CASSQDLDTQYF. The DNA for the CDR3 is TGCGCCAGCAGCCAAGACCTGGATACGCAGTATTTT.